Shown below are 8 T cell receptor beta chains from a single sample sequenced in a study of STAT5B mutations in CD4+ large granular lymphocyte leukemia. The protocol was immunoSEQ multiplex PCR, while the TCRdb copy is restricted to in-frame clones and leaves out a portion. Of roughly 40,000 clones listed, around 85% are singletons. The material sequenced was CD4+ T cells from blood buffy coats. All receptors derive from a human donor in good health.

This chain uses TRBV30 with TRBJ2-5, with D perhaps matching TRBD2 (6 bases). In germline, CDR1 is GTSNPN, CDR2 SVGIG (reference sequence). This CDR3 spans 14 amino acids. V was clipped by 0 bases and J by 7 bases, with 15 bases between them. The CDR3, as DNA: TGTGCCTGGAGTGTGTCGGGAGCAAGGGGGACCCAGTACTTC. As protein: CAWSVSGARGTQYF.

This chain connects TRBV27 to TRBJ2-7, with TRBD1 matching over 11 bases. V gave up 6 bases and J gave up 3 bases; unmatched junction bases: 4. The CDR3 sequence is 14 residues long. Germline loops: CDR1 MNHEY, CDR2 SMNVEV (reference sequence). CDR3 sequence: CASRPGTGGYEQYF. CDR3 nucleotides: TGTGCCAGCAGACCCGGGACAGGGGGCTACGAGCAGTACTTC.

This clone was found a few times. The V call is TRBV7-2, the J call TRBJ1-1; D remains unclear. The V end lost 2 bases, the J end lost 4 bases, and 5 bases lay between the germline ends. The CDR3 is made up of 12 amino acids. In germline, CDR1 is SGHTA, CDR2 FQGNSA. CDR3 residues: CASSLTGTEAFF. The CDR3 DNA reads TGTGCCAGCAGCTTAACGGGCACTGAAGCTTTCTTT.

CDR3 coding DNA: TGTGCCAGCAGAAGGGACTTAACTAGCTACGAGCAGTACTTC. Its translation is CASRRDLTSYEQYF. The gene calls are TRBV6-5 and TRBJ2-7; TRBD2 might be the D (6 bases). The CDR3 runs 14 residues. V was trimmed by 6 bases and J by 3 bases, leaving 15 bases between them. CDR1 and CDR2 (germline): MNHEY, SVGAGI.

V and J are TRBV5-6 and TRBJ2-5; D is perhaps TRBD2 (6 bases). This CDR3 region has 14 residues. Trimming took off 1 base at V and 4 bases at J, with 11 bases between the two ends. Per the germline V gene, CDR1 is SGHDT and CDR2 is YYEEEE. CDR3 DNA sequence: TGTGCCAGCAGCTTGCCGGGCGGGATAGAGACCCAGTACTTC. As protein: CASSLPGGIETQYF.

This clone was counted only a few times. Written as DNA, the CDR3 is TGTGCCAGCAGTTACTCGGGGCCGTCAAACTATGGCTACACCTTC. Its protein product is CASSYSGPSNYGYTF. The chain uses TRBV6-7 and TRBJ1-2; perhaps TRBD1 as D (5 bases). TRBV6-7 is an open reading frame, and its role is uncertain. CDR3 length: 15 amino acids. V dropped 0 bases and J dropped 2 bases, with 10 bases sitting between them.

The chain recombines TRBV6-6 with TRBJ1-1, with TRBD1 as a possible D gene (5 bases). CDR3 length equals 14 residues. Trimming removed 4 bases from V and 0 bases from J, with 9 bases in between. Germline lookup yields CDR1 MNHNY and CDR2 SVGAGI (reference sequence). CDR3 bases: TGTGCCAGCAGTTCAAAAGGGGTGAACACTGAAGCTTTCTTT. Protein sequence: CASSSKGVNTEAFF.

The chain's CDR3 is CASSPEGRYGYTF. The CDR3 coding sequence is TGTGCCAGCAGCCCAGAAGGGAGATATGGCTACACCTTC. The J gene is TRBJ1-2, the V gene TRBV6-6; D gene uncertain. Per germline, CDR1 MNHNY and CDR2 SVGAGI (reference sequence). There are 13 residues in the CDR3. V was pared by 6 bases and J by 5 bases, with 13 bases between.